This T cell receptor (beta chain) was obtained from a study of cytomegalovirus exposure and HLA in healthy donors. V gave up 4 bases and J gave up 8 bases; unmatched junction bases: 19. CDR1 and CDR2 (germline): KGHSH, LQKENI. The CDR3 totals 18 residues. Donors showed nominal health when sampled, although they likely had unrecorded immune exposures. The PCR had 60 Vbeta and 13 Jbeta primers. Clones were sequenced by immunoSEQ multiplex PCR, and TCRdb holds only the in-frame ones, with some missing. The data hold about 200,000 clones, with approximately 83% observed a single time. Sequencing was done on a sample of PBMCs. The sequence was collected from a boy aged 2 to 10 in good health and CMV-seronegative. The chain joins TRBV18 to TRBJ1-4; 7 bases map to TRBD1. The DNA for the CDR3 is TGTGCCAGCTCACTCGAATCCTCGACAGACAGGGCGGGCGAAAAACTGTTTTTT. It is translated as CASSLESSTDRAGEKLFF.